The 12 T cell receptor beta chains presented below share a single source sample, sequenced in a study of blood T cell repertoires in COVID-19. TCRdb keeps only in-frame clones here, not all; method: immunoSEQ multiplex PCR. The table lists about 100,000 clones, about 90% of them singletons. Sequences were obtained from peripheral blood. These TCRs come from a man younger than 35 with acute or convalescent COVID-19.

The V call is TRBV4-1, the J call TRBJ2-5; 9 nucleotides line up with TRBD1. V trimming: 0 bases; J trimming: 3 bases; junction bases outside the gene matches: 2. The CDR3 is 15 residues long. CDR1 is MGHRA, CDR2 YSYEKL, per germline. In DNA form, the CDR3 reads TGCGCCAGCAGCCAAGACGGGACAGGGAAAGAGACCCAGTACTTC. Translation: CASSQDGTGKETQYF.

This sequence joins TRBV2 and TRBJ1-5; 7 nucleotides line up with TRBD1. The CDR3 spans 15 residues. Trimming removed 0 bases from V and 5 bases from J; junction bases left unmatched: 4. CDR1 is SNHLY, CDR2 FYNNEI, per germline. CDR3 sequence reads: CASSEADREYQPQHF. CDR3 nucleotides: TGTGCCAGCAGTGAAGCCGACAGGGAGTATCAGCCCCAGCATTTT. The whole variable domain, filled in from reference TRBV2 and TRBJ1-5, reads EPEVTQTPSHQVTQMGQEVILRCVPISNHLYFYWYRQILGQKVEFLVSFYNNEISEKSEIFDDQFSVERPDGSNFTLKIRSTKLEDSAMYFCASSEADREYQPQHFGDGTRLSIL.

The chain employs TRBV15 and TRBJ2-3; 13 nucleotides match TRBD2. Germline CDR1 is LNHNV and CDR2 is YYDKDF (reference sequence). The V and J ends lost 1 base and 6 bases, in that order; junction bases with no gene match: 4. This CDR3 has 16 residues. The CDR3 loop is CATSRGLAGGGDTQYF. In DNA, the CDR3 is TGTGCCACCAGCAGAGGACTAGCGGGGGGTGGCGATACGCAGTATTTT. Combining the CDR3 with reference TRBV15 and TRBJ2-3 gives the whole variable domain DAMVIQNPRYQVTQFGKPVTLSCSQTLNHNVMYWYQQKSSQAPKLLFHYYDKDFNNEADTPDNFQSRRPNTSFCFLDIRSPGLGDTAMYLCATSRGLAGGGDTQYFGPGTRLTVL.

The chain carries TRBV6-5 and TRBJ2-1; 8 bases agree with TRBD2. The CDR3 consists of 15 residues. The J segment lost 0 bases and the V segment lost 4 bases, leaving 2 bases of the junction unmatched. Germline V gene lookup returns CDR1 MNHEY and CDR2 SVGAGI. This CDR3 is CASSFSGTSYNEQFF. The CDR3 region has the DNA TGTGCCAGCAGTTTTAGCGGGACCTCCTACAATGAGCAGTTCTTC.

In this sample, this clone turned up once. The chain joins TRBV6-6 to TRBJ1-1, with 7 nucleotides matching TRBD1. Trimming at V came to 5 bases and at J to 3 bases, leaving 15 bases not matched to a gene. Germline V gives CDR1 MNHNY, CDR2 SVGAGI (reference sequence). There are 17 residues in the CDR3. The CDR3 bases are TGTGCCAGCAGTCTCGTCTGGACAGGTGGGGCGGACACTGAAGCTTTCTTT. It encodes CASSLVWTGGADTEAFF.

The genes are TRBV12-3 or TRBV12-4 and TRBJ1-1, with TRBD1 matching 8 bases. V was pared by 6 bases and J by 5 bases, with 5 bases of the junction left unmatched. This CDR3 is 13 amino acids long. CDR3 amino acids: CASRKTGVTEAFF. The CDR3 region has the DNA TGTGCCAGCAGGAAGACAGGGGTTACTGAAGCTTTCTTT.

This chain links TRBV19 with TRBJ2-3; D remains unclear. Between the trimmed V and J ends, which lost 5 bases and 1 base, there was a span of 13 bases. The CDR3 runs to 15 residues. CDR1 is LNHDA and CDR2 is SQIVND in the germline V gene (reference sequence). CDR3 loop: CASSQAIFRTDTQYF. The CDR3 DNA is TGTGCCAGTAGTCAGGCTATTTTTCGCACAGATACGCAGTATTTT.

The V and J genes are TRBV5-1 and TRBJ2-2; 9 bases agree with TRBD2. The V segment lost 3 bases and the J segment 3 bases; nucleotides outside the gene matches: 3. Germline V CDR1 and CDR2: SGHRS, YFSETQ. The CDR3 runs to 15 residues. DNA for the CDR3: TGCGCCAGCAGCTCGTTAGCGGGAGACACCGGGGAGCTGTTTTTT. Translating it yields CASSSLAGDTGELFF.

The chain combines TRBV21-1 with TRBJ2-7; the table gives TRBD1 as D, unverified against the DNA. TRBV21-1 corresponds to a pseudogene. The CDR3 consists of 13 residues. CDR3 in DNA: TGTGCCAGCAGCCCCAGGGTACCCTACGAGCAGTACTTC. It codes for CASSPRVPYEQYF.

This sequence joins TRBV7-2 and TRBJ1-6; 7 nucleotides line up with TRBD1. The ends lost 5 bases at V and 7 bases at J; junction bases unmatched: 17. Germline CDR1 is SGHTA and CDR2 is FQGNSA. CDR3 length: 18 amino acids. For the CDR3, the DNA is TGTGCCAGCAGCCTGGAGGGGCCCCGGGACAGTTCCAATTCACCCCTCCACTTT. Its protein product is CASSLEGPRDSSNSPLHF. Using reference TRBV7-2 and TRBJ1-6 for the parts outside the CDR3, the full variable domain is GAGVSQSPSNKVTEKGKDVELRCDPISGHTALYWYRQSLGQGLEFLIYFQGNSAPDKSGLPSDRFSAERTGGSVSTLTIQRTQQEDSAVYLCASSLEGPRDSSNSPLHFGNGTRLTVT.

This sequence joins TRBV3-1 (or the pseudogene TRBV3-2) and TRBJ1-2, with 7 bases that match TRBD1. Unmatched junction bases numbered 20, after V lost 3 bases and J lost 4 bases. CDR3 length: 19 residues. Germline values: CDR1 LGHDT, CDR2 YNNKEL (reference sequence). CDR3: CASSHQTTEGQAVLYGYTF. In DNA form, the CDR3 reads TGTGCCAGCAGCCACCAAACCACGGAAGGACAGGCCGTCCTCTATGGCTACACCTTC.

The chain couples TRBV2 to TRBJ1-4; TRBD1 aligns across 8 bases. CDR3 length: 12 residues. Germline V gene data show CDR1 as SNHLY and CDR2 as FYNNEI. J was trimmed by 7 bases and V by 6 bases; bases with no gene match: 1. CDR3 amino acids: CASRTGVEKLFF. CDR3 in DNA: TGTGCCAGCAGGACAGGGGTTGAAAAACTGTTTTTT.